This T cell receptor (beta chain) was sequenced in a study of CD8 T cells in Susac syndrome. CDR1 and CDR2 from the germline V gene are GTSNPN and SVGIG (reference sequence). Germline trimming cut 5 bases from V and 4 bases from J; bases unmatched to any gene: 7. The CDR3 contains 16 residues. Random hexamers primed reverse transcription of about 0.45 to 1 ug RNA. An immunoSEQ multiplex PCR generated amplified TCR beta CDR3 products spanning 54 Vbeta and 13 Jbeta. MiXCR, run by TCRdb on the immunoSEQ multiplex PCR reads, gives a single entry per CDR3 protein. The data show about 180,000 distinct CDR3 sequences, approximately 96% seen once. Multiple sclerosis controls were treatment-naive patients with stable or active relapsing-remitting disease.

The V call is TRBV30, the J call TRBJ1-6; 11 bases fit TRBD1. This TCR was sampled from a human donor with multiple sclerosis. Material: CD4+ T cells from PBMCs. CDR3 DNA: TGTGCCTGGGCCTCCGGACAGGGGGCTTATAATTCACCCCTCCACTTT. Amino acids: CAWASGQGAYNSPLHF.